The sequence of this T cell receptor beta chain was determined in a study of blood T cell repertoires in COVID-19 (dated by TCRdb to about 2020). General notes on the study: Samples from collaborators originated in the United States, Italy and Spain and spanned both the acute and convalescent phases of COVID-19. The material from the prospective study consisted of cDNA or gDNA derived from T cells, B-cell-depleted T cells, or PBMCs. Deeply sampled blood TCRbeta repertoires from subjects exposed to, actively infected with, or recovered from COVID-19 were included in the dataset. The repertoires were made available in a free public database intended to serve as a resource for research on the immune response to SARS-CoV-2. The samples were drawn from the first 160 participants of the ongoing ImmuneRACE study and from more than 1,000 subjects provided by 6 global collaborators. Sample metadata almost always included a de-identified subject ID, COVID-19 status, age in years and sex. HLA class I and class II types, where available, came from metadata supplied by the sample provider rather than from assay-based typing. The paper's findings and limits, for the study overall: The quantity of clinical and demographic metadata differed by source and by participant and was supplied without curation.

One collaborating source in Seattle enrolled patients during active infection and followed them longitudinally through the course of disease. Each collaborating institution followed its own protocols to collect whole blood in K2EDTA tubes. Collaborator samples were shipped for TCRbeta analysis as frozen whole blood, isolated PBMCs, or DNA extracted from either sample type. According to the germline V gene, CDR1 reads KGHSH and CDR2 reads LQKENI. Inclusive of the bounding cysteine and phenylalanine, the CDR3 is 15 residues long. The only DNA kept is the CDR3, 45 bases in frame from the first base. From V the trimming removes 5 bases and from J it removes 1 base, while the gene matches leave 2 bases of the junction unaccounted for. TCRbeta CDR3 regions were amplified from genomic DNA by means of the immunoSEQ Assay, a bias-controlled multiplex PCR. In the source study's methods: The number of nucleated cells in each sample was estimated by amplification of reference gene primers within the assay. Sequence reads were collapsed and filtered to measure the absolute abundance of every unique TCRbeta CDR3 rearrangement. Productive Simpson clonality was computed per sample as the square root of Simpson's diversity index over productive rearrangements. TCRdb stores this immuneACCESS table with in-frame sequences only. Part of the clones is absent; in the studies checked, under half of the shortfall reflects unresolved V genes, and no reason is known for the rest. D and trimming come from the DNA, and the V and J calls and clone size come from that table. This sample has 200,000 to 250,000 clones in its table, and around 84% of those were observed once. The top ten constitute about 10% of the sample.

Comments on this clone: Its binding antigen is unknown. No base quality values were provided; no much bigger clone lies one nucleotide off.

This chain is built from TRBV18 and TRBJ2-3, and TRBD2 matches 11 of the central bases. The clonotype comes from a woman older than 75 with COVID-19, enrolled during active disease. Sequencing was performed on peripheral blood. Here is the DNA: TGTGCCAGCTCAGCGACTAGCGGGGGCACAGATACGCAGTATTTT. This sequence encodes CASSATSGGTDTQYF.